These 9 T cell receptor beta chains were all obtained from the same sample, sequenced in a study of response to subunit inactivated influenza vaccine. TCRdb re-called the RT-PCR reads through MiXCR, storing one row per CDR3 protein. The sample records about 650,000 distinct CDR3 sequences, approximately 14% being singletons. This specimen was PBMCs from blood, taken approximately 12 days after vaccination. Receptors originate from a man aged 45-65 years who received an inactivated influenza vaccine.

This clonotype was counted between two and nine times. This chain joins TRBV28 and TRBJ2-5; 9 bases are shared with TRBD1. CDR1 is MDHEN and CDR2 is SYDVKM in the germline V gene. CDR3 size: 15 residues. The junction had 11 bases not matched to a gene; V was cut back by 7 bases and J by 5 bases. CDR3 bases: TGTGCCAGCACCGGACAGGGGACGTACTGGGAGACCCAGTACTTC. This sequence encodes CASTGQGTYWETQYF.

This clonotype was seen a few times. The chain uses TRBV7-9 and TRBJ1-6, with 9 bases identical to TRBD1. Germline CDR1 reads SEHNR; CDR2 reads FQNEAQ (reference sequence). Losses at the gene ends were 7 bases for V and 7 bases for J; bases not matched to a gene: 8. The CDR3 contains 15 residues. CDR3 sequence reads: CASTPLGQGNSPLHF. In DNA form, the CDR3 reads TGTGCCAGCACACCGCTGGGACAGGGCAATTCACCCCTCCACTTT.

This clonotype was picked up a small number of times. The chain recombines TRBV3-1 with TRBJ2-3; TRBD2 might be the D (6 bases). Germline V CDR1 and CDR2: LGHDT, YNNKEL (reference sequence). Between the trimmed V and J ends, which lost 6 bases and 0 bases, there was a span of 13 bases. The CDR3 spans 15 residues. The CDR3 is CASSGWGVSTDTQYF. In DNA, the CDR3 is TGTGCCAGCAGTGGCTGGGGGGTTAGCACAGATACGCAGTATTTT.

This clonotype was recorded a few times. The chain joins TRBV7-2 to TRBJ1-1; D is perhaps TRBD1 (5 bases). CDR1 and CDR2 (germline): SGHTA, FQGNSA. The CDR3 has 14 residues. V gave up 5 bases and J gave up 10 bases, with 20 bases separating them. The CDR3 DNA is TGTGCCAGCAGCCTTTTCGAGGGTTTTGGGGGAGCTTTCTTT. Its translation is CASSLFEGFGGAFF.

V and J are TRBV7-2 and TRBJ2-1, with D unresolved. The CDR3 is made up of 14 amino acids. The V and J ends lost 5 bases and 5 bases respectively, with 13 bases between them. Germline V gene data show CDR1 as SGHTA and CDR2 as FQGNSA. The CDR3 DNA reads TGTGCCAGCAGCCCACGCCCTGGACACAATGAGCAGTTCTTC. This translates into CASSPRPGHNEQFF.

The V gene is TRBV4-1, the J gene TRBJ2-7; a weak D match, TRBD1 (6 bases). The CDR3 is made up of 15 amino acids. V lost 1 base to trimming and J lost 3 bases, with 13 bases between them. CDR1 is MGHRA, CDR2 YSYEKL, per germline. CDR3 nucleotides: TGCGCCAGCAGCCAAGTCCCAACAGGGTTCTACGAGCAGTACTTC. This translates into CASSQVPTGFYEQYF.

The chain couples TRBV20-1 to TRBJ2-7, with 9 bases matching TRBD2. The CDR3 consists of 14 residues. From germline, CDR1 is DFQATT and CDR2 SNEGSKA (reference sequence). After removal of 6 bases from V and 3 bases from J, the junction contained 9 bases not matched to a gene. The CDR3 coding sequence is TGCAGTGCCAACCTGTTAGCGGGGGACTACGAGCAGTACTTC. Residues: CSANLLAGDYEQYF.

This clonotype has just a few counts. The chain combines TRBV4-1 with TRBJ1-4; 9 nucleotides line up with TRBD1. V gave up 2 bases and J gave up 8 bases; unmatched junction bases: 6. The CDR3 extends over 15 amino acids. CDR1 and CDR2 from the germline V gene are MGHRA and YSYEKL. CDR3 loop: CASSQKGQGWEKLFF. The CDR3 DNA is TGCGCCAGCAGCCAAAAGGGACAGGGCTGGGAAAAACTGTTTTTT.

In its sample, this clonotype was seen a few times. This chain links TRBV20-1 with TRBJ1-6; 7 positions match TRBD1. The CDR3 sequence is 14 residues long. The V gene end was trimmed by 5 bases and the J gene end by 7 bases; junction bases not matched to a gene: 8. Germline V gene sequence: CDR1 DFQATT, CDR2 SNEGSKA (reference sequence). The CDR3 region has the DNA TGCAGTGCTCCAAGGGACAGTCAAAATTCACCCCTCCACTTT. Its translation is CSAPRDSQNSPLHF.